The entry that follows covers one TCR beta chain sequence. The treatment was: oral pan-JAK inhibitor, 5-10 mg twice daily. Alopecia areata patients had lesional scalp punch biopsies and peripheral blood taken from them. This sample is part of a study of CD8+ T cells in alopecia areata. Study as a whole: Patients received oral tofacitinib, 5 to 10 mg twice daily, for moderate-to-severe alopecia areata.

Trimming cost V 8 bases and J 4 bases, with 11 bases left between them. The CDR3 extends over 12 amino acids. Germline V gene lookup returns CDR1 MNHEY and CDR2 SVGAGI. It was cDNA, reverse transcribed from extracted RNA, that served as the sequencing template. Libraries were prepared by immunoSEQ multiplex PCR; TCRdb keeps only in-frame clonotypes and omits some of them. The table shows some 150,000 clones, with approximately 80% occurring only once. The sequence derives from a human donor with alopecia areata. The rearrangement links TRBV6-5 to TRBJ1-2; D is unclear. The starting material was CD8+ T cells sorted from blood, obtained at week 4, from a patient treated with tofacitinib. CDR3 sequence (DNA): TGTGCCAGCTTTTCGGGGTCCTATGGCTACACCTTC. This encodes CASFSGSYGYTF.